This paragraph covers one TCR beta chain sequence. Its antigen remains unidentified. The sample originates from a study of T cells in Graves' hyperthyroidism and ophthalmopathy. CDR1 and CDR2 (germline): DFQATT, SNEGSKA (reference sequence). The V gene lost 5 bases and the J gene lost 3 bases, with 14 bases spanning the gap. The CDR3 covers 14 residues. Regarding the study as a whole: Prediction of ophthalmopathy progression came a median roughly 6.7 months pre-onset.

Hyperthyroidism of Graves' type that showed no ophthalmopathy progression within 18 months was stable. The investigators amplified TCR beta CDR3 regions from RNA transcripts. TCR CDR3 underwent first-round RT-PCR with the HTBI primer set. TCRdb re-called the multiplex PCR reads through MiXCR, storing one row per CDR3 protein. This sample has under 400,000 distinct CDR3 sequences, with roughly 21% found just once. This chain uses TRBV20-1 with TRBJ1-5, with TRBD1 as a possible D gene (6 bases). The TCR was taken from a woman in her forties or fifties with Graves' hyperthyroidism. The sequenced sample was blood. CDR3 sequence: CSARQGYNNQPQHF. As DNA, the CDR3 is TGCAGTGCTCGTCAGGGGTACAACAATCAGCCCCAGCATTTT.